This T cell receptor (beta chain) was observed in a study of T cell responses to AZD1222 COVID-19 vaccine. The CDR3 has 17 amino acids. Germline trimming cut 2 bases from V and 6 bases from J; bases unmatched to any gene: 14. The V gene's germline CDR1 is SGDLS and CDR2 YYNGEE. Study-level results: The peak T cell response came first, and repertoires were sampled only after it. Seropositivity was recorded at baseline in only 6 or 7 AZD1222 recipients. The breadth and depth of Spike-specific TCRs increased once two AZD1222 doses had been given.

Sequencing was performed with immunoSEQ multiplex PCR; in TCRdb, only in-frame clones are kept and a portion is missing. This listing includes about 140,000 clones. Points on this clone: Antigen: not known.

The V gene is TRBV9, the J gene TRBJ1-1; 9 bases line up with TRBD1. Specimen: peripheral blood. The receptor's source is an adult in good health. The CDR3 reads CASSVAPPGQGASEAFF. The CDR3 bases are TGTGCCAGCAGCGTCGCGCCCCCGGGACAGGGTGCATCTGAAGCTTTCTTT.